The rows below give T cell receptor beta chains drawn from one sample of a study of blood T cell repertoires in COVID-19. The repertoire was sequenced with immunoSEQ multiplex PCR; TCRdb's copy has only in-frame clones and lacks some. The sample has around 260,000 clones; roughly 84% are singletons. Specimen: peripheral blood. The receptors stem from a person in their 70s with COVID-19, enrolled during active disease. CDR3s include the opening cysteine and the closing phenylalanine or tryptophan. The D gene is left open where the match is weak. Expanded clones are given a class, and other clones once, few, many or no size at all.

>-|TRBV5-1|TRBJ1-4|-
CASSRPGLGEKLFF
TGCGCCAGCAGCAGGCCAGGGTTGGGTGAAAAACTGTTTTTT
>-|TRBV7-3|TRBJ2-1|-
CASSLVTISEQFF
TGTGCCAGCAGCTTAGTGACAATTAGTGAGCAGTTCTTC
>-|TRBV13|TRBJ2-2|-
CASSLAEANTGELFF
TGTGCCAGCAGCTTGGCAGAGGCGAACACCGGGGAGCTGTTTTTT
>-|TRBV7-3|TRBJ2-2|-
CASSLLTGNTGELFF
TGTGCCAGCAGCCTACTAACGGGGAACACCGGGGAGCTGTTTTTT
>TRBD1|TRBV4-1|TRBJ1-1|-
CASSLGQGMNTEAFF
TGCGCCAGCAGCCTCGGACAGGGAATGAACACTGAAGCTTTCTTT
>-|TRBV30|TRBJ1-1|few
CAWDRPNTEAFF
TGTGCCTGGGACAGACCGAACACTGAAGCTTTCTTT
>-|TRBV4-1|TRBJ1-1|-
CASSPTLGDTMNTEAFF
TGCGCCAGCAGCCCAACACTAGGGGACACAATGAACACTGAAGCTTTCTTT
>TRBD1|TRBV30|TRBJ1-1|-
CAWAQQGLGTNTEAFF
TGTGCCTGGGCTCAACAGGGGTTGGGCACAAACACTGAAGCTTTCTTT
>-|TRBV12-3/TRBV12-4|TRBJ1-2|few
CASSFQSGGYTF
TGTGCCAGCAGTTTTCAATCCGGTGGCTACACCTTC
>TRBD2|TRBV11-2|TRBJ2-7|-
CASKGSGGPPTYEQYF
TGTGCCAGCAAGGGTAGCGGGGGGCCCCCTACCTACGAGCAGTACTTC
>TRBD2|TRBV11-2|TRBJ2-7|-
CASSLEGLAGVEQYF
TGTGCCAGCAGCTTAGAGGGACTAGCGGGCGTCGAGCAGTACTTC
>-|TRBV20-1|TRBJ2-3|-
CSARDHPTQYF
TGCAGTGCGCGGGACCATCCTACGCAGTATTTT
>-|TRBV18|TRBJ1-1|-
CASGVNTEAFF
TGTGCCAGCGGAGTGAACACTGAAGCTTTCTTT
>-|TRBV5-1|TRBJ1-5|-
CASSLGSGDQPQHF
TGCGCCAGCAGCTTGGGGTCAGGGGATCAGCCCCAGCATTTT
>TRBD2|TRBV4-1|TRBJ2-7|-
CASSHSGTSSEQYF
TGCGCCAGCAGCCACTCCGGGACTAGCTCCGAGCAGTACTTC
>TRBD2|TRBV27|TRBJ2-3|once
CASSPREAGTSKRNTQYF
TGTGCCAGCAGCCCCCGCGAAGCCGGGACTAGCAAACGAAATACGCAGTATTTT
>-|TRBV6-5|TRBJ1-2|-
CASSETGPYGYTF
TGTGCCAGCAGCGAGACAGGTCCATATGGCTACACCTTC